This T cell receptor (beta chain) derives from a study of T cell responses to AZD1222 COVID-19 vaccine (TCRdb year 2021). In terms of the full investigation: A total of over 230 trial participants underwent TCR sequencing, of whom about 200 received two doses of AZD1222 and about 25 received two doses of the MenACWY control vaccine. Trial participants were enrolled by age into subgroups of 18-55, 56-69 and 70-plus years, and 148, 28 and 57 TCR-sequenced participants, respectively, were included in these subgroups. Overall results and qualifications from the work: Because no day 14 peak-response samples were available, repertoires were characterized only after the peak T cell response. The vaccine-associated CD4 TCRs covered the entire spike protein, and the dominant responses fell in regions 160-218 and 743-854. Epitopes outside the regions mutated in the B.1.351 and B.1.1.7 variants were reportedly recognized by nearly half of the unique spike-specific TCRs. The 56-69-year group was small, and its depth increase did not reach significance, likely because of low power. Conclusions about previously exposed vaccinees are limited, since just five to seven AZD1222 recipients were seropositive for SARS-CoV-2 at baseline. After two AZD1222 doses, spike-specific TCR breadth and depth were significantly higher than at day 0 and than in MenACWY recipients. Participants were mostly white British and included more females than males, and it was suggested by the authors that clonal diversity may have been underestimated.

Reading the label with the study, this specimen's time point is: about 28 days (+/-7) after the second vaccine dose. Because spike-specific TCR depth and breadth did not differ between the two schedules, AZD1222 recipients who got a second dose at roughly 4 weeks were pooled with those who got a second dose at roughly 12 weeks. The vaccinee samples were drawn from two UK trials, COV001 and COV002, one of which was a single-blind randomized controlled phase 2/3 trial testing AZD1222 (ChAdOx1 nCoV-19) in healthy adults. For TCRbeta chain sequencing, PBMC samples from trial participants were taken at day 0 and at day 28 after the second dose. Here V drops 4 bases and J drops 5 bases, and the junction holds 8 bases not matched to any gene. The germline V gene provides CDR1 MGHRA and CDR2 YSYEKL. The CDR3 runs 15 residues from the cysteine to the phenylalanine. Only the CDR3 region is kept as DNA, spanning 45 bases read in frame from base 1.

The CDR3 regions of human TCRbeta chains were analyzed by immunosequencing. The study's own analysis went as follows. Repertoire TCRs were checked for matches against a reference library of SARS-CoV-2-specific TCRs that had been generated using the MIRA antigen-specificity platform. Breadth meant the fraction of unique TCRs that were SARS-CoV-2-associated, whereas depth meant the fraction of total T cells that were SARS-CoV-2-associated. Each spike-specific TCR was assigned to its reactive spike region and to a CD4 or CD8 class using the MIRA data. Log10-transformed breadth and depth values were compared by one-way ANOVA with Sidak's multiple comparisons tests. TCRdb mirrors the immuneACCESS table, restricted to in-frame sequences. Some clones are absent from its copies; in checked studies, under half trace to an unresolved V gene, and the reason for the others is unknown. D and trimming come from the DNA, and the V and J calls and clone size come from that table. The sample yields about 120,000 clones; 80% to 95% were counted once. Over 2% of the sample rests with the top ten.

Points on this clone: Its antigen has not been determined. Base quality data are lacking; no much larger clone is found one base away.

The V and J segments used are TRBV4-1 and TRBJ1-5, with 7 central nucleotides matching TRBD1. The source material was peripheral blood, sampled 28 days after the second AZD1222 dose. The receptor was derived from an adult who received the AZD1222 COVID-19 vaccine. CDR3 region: CASSPTGWAHQPQHF. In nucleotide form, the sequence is TGCGCCAGCAGCCCGACAGGGTGGGCACATCAGCCCCAGCATTTT.